These T cell receptor beta chains were read from a single sample in a study of identical twins. TCRdb analysed the 5' RACE reads with MiXCR anew, one entry per CDR3 protein. The data hold some 100,000 distinct CDR3 sequences, with under 6.5% observed a single time. The material sequenced was memory T cells sorted from blood. The source is a woman between 45 and 65 years old in good health. The CDR3 runs from the conserved cysteine through the conserved F or W. A D gene is named only where the DNA matches it firmly. Clone sizes are given selectively: once, few, many, or a class where the clone is expanded.

many	-	TRBV3-1	TRBJ2-1	TGTGCCAGCAGCCAAGATTTGTGGCGGGGCGTTGGACAGTTCTTC	CASSQDLWRGVGQFF
many	-	TRBV6-2/TRBV6-3	TRBJ1-5	TGTGCCAGCAACGAGACACCGATTCAGCCCCAGCATTTT	CASNETPIQPQHF
-	-	TRBV20-1	TRBJ1-1	TGCAGTGCTAGAGACAGGGCCTTACGAGCTTTCTTT	CSARDRALRAFF
many	TRBD2	TRBV20-1	TRBJ2-3	TGCAGTGCTCTAAGCGGGAGGGCCACAGATACGCAGTATTTT	CSALSGRATDTQYF
many	TRBD1	TRBV7-6	TRBJ2-3	TGTGCCAGCAGTGAAACAGGGGCAAGCACAGATACGCAGTATTTT	CASSETGASTDTQYF
few	-	TRBV7-2	TRBJ2-3	TGTGCCAGCAGCTTAGCGCCTTGGAAAGACACAGATACGCAGTATTTT	CASSLAPWKDTDTQYF
few	TRBD2	TRBV24-1	TRBJ2-1	TGTGCCACCAGTGAGTGCAGGGGCGGGGGGGATTACAATGAGCAGTTCTTC	CATSECRGGGDYNEQFF
-	-	TRBV21-1	TRBJ2-3	TGTGCCAGCGGCGGCACAGATACGCAGTATTTT	CASGGTDTQYF
-	-	TRBV6-2/TRBV6-3	TRBJ2-1	TGTGCCAGCAGTTACGACAGTGGGCGCAATGAGCAGTTCTTC	CASSYDSGRNEQFF
few	-	TRBV18	TRBJ2-1	TGTGCCAGCTCACCACTAAACCGGGACAATGAGCAGTTCTTC	CASSPLNRDNEQFF
many	TRBD2	TRBV11-2	TRBJ2-2	TGTGCCAGCAGCTCTCGGACTAGCAGCACCGGGGAGCTGTTTTTT	CASSSRTSSTGELFF
many	-	TRBV5-1	TRBJ1-4	TGCGCCAGCAGCTTGGAAGGGCCTTGGGAAAAACTGTTTTTT	CASSLEGPWEKLFF
many	TRBD1	TRBV5-1	TRBJ2-2	TGCGCCAGCAGCTCGGGACAGGGGATCGGGGAGCTGTTTTTT	CASSSGQGIGELFF
few	-	TRBV27	TRBJ2-5	TGTGCCAGCAGTAGGGGACGAGTAGGTCGCCAAGAGACCCAGTACTTC	CASSRGRVGRQETQYF
-	-	TRBV7-9	TRBJ2-3	TGTGCCAGCAGCTTAGATCGTCGCACAGATACGCAGTATTTT	CASSLDRRTDTQYF
-	-	TRBV20-1	TRBJ2-5	TGCAGTGCTAGAGAGCTCGGAGGCCCCCAAGAGACCCAGTACTTC	CSARELGGPQETQYF
many	-	TRBV9	TRBJ1-2	TGTGCCAGCAGCGAGGGAGGGAACTATGGCTACACCTTC	CASSEGGNYGYTF
many	TRBD1	TRBV6-4	TRBJ2-1	TGTGCCAGCAGTGACGATCGGACAGGGGGATACAATGAGCAGTTCTTC	CASSDDRTGGYNEQFF
many	-	TRBV20-1	TRBJ2-5	TGCAGTGCCGACACCTCCAGGGAGCCACAAGAGACCCAGTACTTC	CSADTSREPQETQYF
many	-	TRBV5-1	TRBJ1-5	TGCGCCAGCAGCATTGACTGGGGTCAGCCCCAGCATTTT	CASSIDWGQPQHF
few	-	TRBV5-5	TRBJ1-1	TGTGCCAGCACCGTCCTGGGACCGGGGAACACTGAAGCTTTCTTT	CASTVLGPGNTEAFF
many	-	TRBV20-1	TRBJ1-5	TGCAGTGCTCTAGGGGCACGCAATCAGCCCCAGCATTTT	CSALGARNQPQHF
many	-	TRBV2	TRBJ1-6	TGTGCCAGCAGTGATGTCTGGGAGGGGGGTAATTCACCCCTCCACTTT	CASSDVWEGGNSPLHF
large	-	TRBV4-1	TRBJ2-5	TGCGCCAGCAGCCAAGATCGGGATGGGGAGACCCAGTACTTC	CASSQDRDGETQYF
many	-	TRBV19	TRBJ1-2	TGTGCCAGTAGTCTCCTTGTGGGGGCGCGTGGCTACACCTTC	CASSLLVGARGYTF
many	-	TRBV28	TRBJ1-1	TGTGCCAGCATTACCTTTGGGTTCCGGGTGGAGAGGACTGAAGCTTTCTTT	CASITFGFRVERTEAFF
-	TRBD2	TRBV24-1	TRBJ2-3	TGTGCCACCTCCCGGGAGGTCGACACAGATACGCAGTATTTT	CATSREVDTDTQYF
many	-	TRBV12-3/TRBV12-4	TRBJ2-6	TGTGCCAGCACCGCGATCCATGGACTCACTGGGGCCAACGTCCTGACTTTC	CASTAIHGLTGANVLTF
-	TRBD1	TRBV5-1	TRBJ2-3	TGCGCCAGCAGCGTTCCGACAGGGGGGGGCACAGATACGCAGTATTTT	CASSVPTGGGTDTQYF
many	-	TRBV5-1	TRBJ2-1	TGCGCCAGCAGCTTGGCGATTTTTGGTACCCAGTTCTTC	CASSLAIFGTQFF
many	TRBD2	TRBV6-6	TRBJ2-1	TGTGCCAGCAGAGGACTAGCGGGAGGAAATCCAGTGAGTTTC	CASRGLAGGNPVSF
many	-	TRBV6-2/TRBV6-3	TRBJ1-1	TGTGCCAGCGGGCGGAGTGTCACTGAAGCTTTCTTT	CASGRSVTEAFF
many	-	TRBV20-1	TRBJ2-1	TGCAGTGCTAGAGATAGGACACCCGTTTCCTACAATGAGCAGTTCTTC	CSARDRTPVSYNEQFF
many	-	TRBV4-2	TRBJ1-4	TGTGCCAGCAGCCCCCACGCGGGGGAAACCAATGAAAAACTGTTTTTT	CASSPHAGETNEKLFF
many	TRBD1	TRBV20-1	TRBJ2-1	TGCAGTGGAACAGGGGGTACCTACAATGAGCAGTTCTTC	CSGTGGTYNEQFF
-	-	TRBV3-1	TRBJ2-1	TGTGCCAGCAGCCCCCGGGGGAGGACAGGCCATGAGCTGTTCTTC	CASSPRGRTGHELFF
many	-	TRBV18	TRBJ1-5	TGTGCCAGCTCACCACCGGGGAGGAATGGTATACAGCCCCAGCATTTT	CASSPPGRNGIQPQHF
many	-	TRBV15	TRBJ2-6	TGTGCCACCAGCAGAGACTCTGGGGCCAACGTCCTGACTTTC	CATSRDSGANVLTF
many	TRBD2	TRBV20-1	TRBJ2-1	TGCAGTGCCGGGACTAGCGGGACTTCGAGCTCCTACAATGAGCAGTTCTTC	CSAGTSGTSSSYNEQFF
few	-	TRBV2	TRBJ1-1	TGTGCCACCCTGGAGGGGGTGGACACTGAAGCTTTCTTT	CATLEGVDTEAFF
many	-	TRBV7-3	TRBJ2-2	TGTGCCAGCAGCTTAGACGTAGGCACCGGGGAGCTGTTTTTT	CASSLDVGTGELFF
many	-	TRBV5-1	TRBJ2-2	TGCGCCAGCAGCTTGAGTTTAGGGAGGATTCGAACGAACACCGGGGAGCTGTTTTTT	CASSLSLGRIRTNTGELFF
many	-	TRBV19	TRBJ2-6	TGTGCCAGTAGTATAAGGAGCGCTCGGGGGGCCAACGTCCTGACTTTC	CASSIRSARGANVLTF
-	-	TRBV19	TRBJ2-1	TGTGCCAGTAGTGCGAACAGGGTTCGCTACAATGAGCAGTTCTTC	CASSANRVRYNEQFF
-	TRBD1	TRBV6-4	TRBJ2-3	TGTGCCAGCAGCACCGGGACAGGGGGCTCAGATACGCAGTATTTT	CASSTGTGGSDTQYF
many	-	TRBV5-1	TRBJ2-7	TGCGCCAGCAGCCCAAGGGCGGGCCACGAGCAGTACTTC	CASSPRAGHEQYF
many	TRBD2	TRBV5-1	TRBJ2-2	TGCGCCAGCAGCACATCTAGCGGGTCGGCCGGGGAGCTGTTTTTT	CASSTSSGSAGELFF
many	TRBD2	TRBV6-6	TRBJ2-1	TGTGCCAGCCACGCGACTAGCCGTGTCAATGAGCAGTTCTTC	CASHATSRVNEQFF
many	-	TRBV28	TRBJ2-1	TGTGCCAGCAGTTTATCCTCTGGCGGAGGGGACAATGAGCAGTTCTTC	CASSLSSGGGDNEQFF
few	-	TRBV3-1	TRBJ2-1	TGTGCCAGCAGCCGGGAGGACAACCACAATGAGCAGTTCTTC	CASSREDNHNEQFF
many	-	TRBV20-1	TRBJ2-5	TGCAGTGCTTTGAAGTGGGATGAGGGAGAGACCCAGTACTTC	CSALKWDEGETQYF
few	TRBD1	TRBV19	TRBJ2-1	TGTGCCAGTAGTTCGGACAGGGGAGGCTATGAGCAGTTCTTC	CASSSDRGGYEQFF
-	TRBD1	TRBV6-5	TRBJ2-5	TGTGCCAGCAGCCCACGGACAGGGGGCTATGGGGCCCAGTACTTC	CASSPRTGGYGAQYF
many	TRBD1	TRBV5-6	TRBJ1-5	TGTGCCAGCAGCTCCGGACAGGGGATCAATCAGCCCCAGCATTTT	CASSSGQGINQPQHF
many	-	TRBV5-1	TRBJ2-1	TGCGCCAGCAGCTTGGTTCTGAACAATGAGCAGTTCTTC	CASSLVLNNEQFF
many	-	TRBV28	TRBJ2-1	TGTGCCAGCACCTCCAAAGATGAGCAGTTCTTC	CASTSKDEQFF
many	TRBD2	TRBV5-1	TRBJ2-1	TGCGCCAGCAGCTTGGGAGTTAGCGGGAACAATGAGCAGTTCTTC	CASSLGVSGNNEQFF
many	-	TRBV12-3/TRBV12-4	TRBJ1-1	TGTGCCAGCAGTTTCGGCAGGGGTACTGAAGCTTTCTTT	CASSFGRGTEAFF
many	-	TRBV2	TRBJ2-5	TGTGCCAGCAGCGTACAGCCCCTGGAGACCCAGTACTTC	CASSVQPLETQYF